The text below deals with one TCR beta chain. The antigen remains undetermined. These data are taken from a study of radiotherapy plus CTLA-4 blockade in lung cancer. V lost 6 bases and J 3 bases, leaving 11 bases between the germline ends. Germline V gives CDR1 KGHSH, CDR2 LQKENI. The CDR3 runs 13 residues. Sequencing was performed with immunoSEQ multiplex PCR; in TCRdb, only in-frame clones are kept and a portion is missing. Of 40,000 or so clones in the sample, 70% to 90% were seen once. Study outcomes and limitations: Peripheral blood showed expansion of tumor-derived TCR clones after radiotherapy and ipilimumab. Response, reportedly, was best predicted by interferon-beta along with early blood T cell clone dynamics.

The V and J genes are TRBV18 and TRBJ1-1; D remains ambiguous. Material: peripheral blood, obtained from a patient treated with radiotherapy plus ipilimumab. This receptor was obtained from a human donor with non-small cell lung cancer whose response to radiotherapy plus ipilimumab could not be evaluated. In DNA, the CDR3 is TGTGCCAGCTCCGACTTGGCGGACACTGAAGCTTTCTTT. Translating it yields CASSDLADTEAFF.